This passage covers 26 T cell receptor beta chains from one sample sequenced in a study of T cells of healthy individuals. A single record per CDR3 protein comes from TCRdb applying MiXCR to the 5' RACE reads. The sample lists 40,000 to 65,000 distinct CDR3 sequences, roughly 15% occurring once. The receptors were sampled from a human donor in good health.

This clonotype was detected ten times or more. This chain links TRBV29-1 with TRBJ2-1; 8 nucleotides line up with TRBD1. The length of the CDR3 is 12 residues. Per the germline V gene, CDR1 is SQVTM and CDR2 is ANQGSEA. The V segment lost 5 bases and the J segment 6 bases; nucleotides outside the gene matches: 3. The CDR3 coding sequence is TGCAGCGTTATACAGGGGGTCAATGAGCAGTTCTTC. Translating it yields CSVIQGVNEQFF.

This clonotype came up a few times. The genes are TRBV27 and TRBJ2-5; a weak D match, TRBD1 (7 bases). V gave up 5 bases and J gave up 5 bases, with 21 bases separating them. Germline V gene data show CDR1 as MNHEY and CDR2 as SMNVEV (reference sequence). The CDR3 spans 16 residues. The CDR3 spells CASSTRDRSRGETQYF. The CDR3 bases are TGTGCCAGCAGTACGCGGGACAGATCTCGGGGGGAGACCCAGTACTTC.

This clonotype was seen a handful of times. An end of the junction does not agree with germline; a read error may underlie this. The J gene is TRBJ2-7, the V gene TRBV20-1; 7 nucleotides line up with TRBD2. The CDR3 is made up of 14 amino acids. The germline V gene encodes CDR1 DFQATT and CDR2 SNEGSKA (reference sequence). CDR3 in DNA: TGCAGTGCTAGGGCCCAAGGGGAGGGTGGCGAGCAGCACTTC. Translated: CSARAQGEGGEQHF.

This clonotype was detected many times. This chain links TRBV7-2 with TRBJ2-4; no firm D call. This CDR3 has 14 amino acids. Trimming left V 2 bases short and J 0 bases short, with 5 bases between. Germline V gives CDR1 SGHTA, CDR2 FQGNSA. CDR3 region: CASSLTVAKNIQYF. CDR3 DNA sequence: TGTGCCAGCAGCTTAACGGTAGCCAAAAACATTCAGTACTTC.

Only a few counts were recorded for this clonotype. The chain joins TRBV2 to TRBJ2-5, with a possible D match to TRBD2 (5 bases). CDR1 and CDR2 (germline): SNHLY, FYNNEI. Between the trimmed V and J ends, which lost 4 bases and 4 bases, there was a span of 22 bases. This CDR3 contains 17 residues. The CDR3 loop reads CASSVARVSGTGETQYF. The CDR3, as DNA: TGTGCCAGCAGTGTGGCCCGGGTGTCGGGAACGGGAGAGACCCAGTACTTC. The complete variable domain, with remaining parts taken from reference TRBV2 and TRBJ2-5, reads EPEVTQTPSHQVTQMGQEVILRCVPISNHLYFYWYRQILGQKVEFLVSFYNNEISEKSEIFDDQFSVERPDGSNFTLKIRSTKLEDSAMYFCASSVARVSGTGETQYFGPGTRLLVL.

A word on this clonotype: This could be a read error, since a much larger clone is one nucleotide away. The chain has TRBV5-4 and TRBJ2-3; 7 positions agree with TRBD2. The CDR3 is 16 amino acids. Germline CDR1 reads SGHNT; CDR2 reads YYREEE (reference sequence). Trimming cost V 1 base and J 8 bases; bases outside gene matches: 13. For the CDR3, the DNA is TGTGCCAGCAGCTTGAAGGGCGGGAGAGTCGGGCGTACGCAGTATTTT. Residues: CASSLKGGRVGRTQYF.

V usage is TRBV6-5 and J usage is TRBJ2-5, with a possible D match to TRBD1 (6 bases). This CDR3 is 15 amino acids long. The germline V and J ends were trimmed by 0 bases and 7 bases, with 15 bases remaining between them. The germline gives CDR1 MNHEY, CDR2 SVGAGI. The DNA of the CDR3 is TGTGCCAGCAGTTACTCTGCAGGGGTACAGGGGACCCAGTACTTC. Translated: CASSYSAGVQGTQYF.

The chain recombines TRBV30 with TRBJ2-1; no reliable D call. V was pared by 3 bases and J by 5 bases, with 8 bases between. The CDR3 is made up of 12 amino acids. The germline V gene encodes CDR1 GTSNPN and CDR2 SVGIG (reference sequence). CDR3 nucleotide sequence: TGTGCCTGGAGCGATCTAGACAATGAGCAGTTCTTC. Its protein is CAWSDLDNEQFF.

V is TRBV12-3 or TRBV12-4 and J is TRBJ1-2; 7 bases align to TRBD1. V lost 6 bases and J lost 2; bases outside the gene matches: 6. The CDR3 has 14 amino acids. CDR3 sequence (DNA): TGTGCCAGCAGGCGGGACAGAACAAACTATGGCTACACCTTC. Translated, it gives CASRRDRTNYGYTF.

This clonotype is classed as medium-sized. This chain connects TRBV25-1 to TRBJ2-7; possibly TRBD1 for D (6 bases). Trimming pared 1 base from V and 2 bases from J, leaving 15 bases between. The CDR3 loop spans 16 amino acids. The germline V gene encodes CDR1 MGHDK and CDR2 SYGVNS. The CDR3 region is CASSESQGFHAYEQYF. Written as DNA, the CDR3 is TGTGCCAGCAGTGAATCCCAGGGGTTCCACGCCTACGAGCAGTACTTC.

In its sample, this clonotype was seen many times. This rearrangement joins TRBV20-1 to TRBJ1-2, with D maybe TRBD1 (6 bases). Germline V gene lookup returns CDR1 DFQATT and CDR2 SNEGSKA (reference sequence). The V end was cut by 5 bases, the J end by 6 bases, with 7 bases between. The CDR3 loop spans 10 amino acids. The CDR3 is CSAPGDGYTF. The DNA of the CDR3 is TGCAGTGCTCCAGGGGATGGCTACACCTTC.

This chain uses TRBV6-1 with TRBJ2-3; TRBD2 aligns across 13 bases. Per the germline V gene, CDR1 is MNHNS and CDR2 is SASEGT. With 6 bases clipped from V and 2 bases from J, the junction kept 8 bases outside the gene matches. The CDR3 is 17 residues long. The CDR3 bases are TGTGCCAGCAGCGACTGGACTAGCGGGGGCCCCACAGATACGCAGTATTTT. Translation: CASSDWTSGGPTDTQYF.

In this sample, this clonotype turned up a few times. The rearrangement links TRBV20-1 to TRBJ2-2, with 8 bases identical to TRBD2. Germline values: CDR1 DFQATT, CDR2 SNEGSKA (reference sequence). The CDR3 is 15 amino acids. The V segment lost 6 bases and the J segment 4 bases; nucleotides outside the gene matches: 10. CDR3 DNA: TGCAGTGCCCCCGGGGGGGGGGCTACCACCGGGGAGCTGTTTTTT. This translates into CSAPGGGATTGELFF.

This clonotype was observed a handful of times. V and J are TRBV10-3 and TRBJ1-1; D gene uncertain. Germline V gene data show CDR1 as ENHRY and CDR2 as SYGVKD. The CDR3 spans 16 residues. V gave up 3 bases and J gave up 1 base, with 15 bases separating them. Written as DNA, the CDR3 is TGTGCCATCAGTGACAGTCAATTTAAGGGGAACACTGAAGCTTTCTTT. Translating it yields CAISDSQFKGNTEAFF.

This rearrangement joins TRBV7-9 to TRBJ2-2; no firm D call. V was trimmed by 3 bases and J by 1 base, leaving 3 bases between them. Germline-derived CDR1 and CDR2 are SEHNR and FQNEAQ (reference sequence). This CDR3 is built from 13 residues. Here the CDR3 reads CASSFKNTGELFF. The CDR3 DNA sequence: TGTGCCAGCAGCTTCAAGAACACCGGGGAGCTGTTTTTT.

This clonotype was found a few times. This sequence joins TRBV2 and TRBJ2-7; D unclear. The CDR3 has 14 residues. Trimming stripped 8 bases from V and 0 bases from J, with 14 bases between. Germline V gene lookup returns CDR1 SNHLY and CDR2 FYNNEI. The CDR3 coding sequence is TGTGCCAGCCAAGTAATCGGGTCCTCCTACGAGCAGTACTTC. Its protein product is CASQVIGSSYEQYF.

The table lists this clonotype with many counts. V is TRBV2 and J is TRBJ2-1; D is ambiguous. Trimming removed 0 bases from V and 5 bases from J, with 8 bases in between. This CDR3 has 14 residues. Germline loops: CDR1 SNHLY, CDR2 FYNNEI. The CDR3 here is CASSEASWNNEQFF. DNA for the CDR3: TGTGCCAGCAGTGAAGCTTCGTGGAACAATGAGCAGTTCTTC. The full variable domain, its missing parts supplied by reference TRBV2 and TRBJ2-1, is EPEVTQTPSHQVTQMGQEVILRCVPISNHLYFYWYRQILGQKVEFLVSFYNNEISEKSEIFDDQFSVERPDGSNFTLKIRSTKLEDSAMYFCASSEASWNNEQFFGPGTRLTVL.

This clonotype was picked up many times. The chain carries TRBV21-1 and TRBJ1-4; the D call of TRBD1 is as the table states it, not checked on the DNA. TRBV21-1 is described as a pseudogene. The CDR3 covers 14 residues. In DNA, the CDR3 is TGTGCCAGCAGCACAACAGGGGTTTGTGAAAAACTGTTTTTT. It translates to CASSTTGVCEKLFF.

This clonotype was detected many times. V and J are TRBV7-2 and TRBJ1-2; 9 bases map to TRBD1. Per germline, CDR1 SGHTA and CDR2 FQGNSA. The V gene end was trimmed by 4 bases and the J gene end by 3 bases; junction bases not matched to a gene: 3. The CDR3 totals 14 residues. The CDR3 reads CASSSGTGYYGYTF. CDR3 nucleotides: TGTGCCAGCAGCTCCGGGACAGGGTACTATGGCTACACCTTC.

The genes are TRBV28 and TRBJ2-5; D could derive from TRBD1 or TRBD2 (6 bases each). V dropped 2 bases and J dropped 2 bases, with 21 bases sitting between them. The CDR3 loop spans 18 amino acids. The germline V gene has CDR1 MDHEN and CDR2 SYDVKM. Here the CDR3 reads CASSLSSGGHPNQETQYF. CDR3 nucleotides: TGTGCCAGCAGTTTAAGTTCCGGGGGCCATCCCAATCAAGAGACCCAGTACTTC.

This clonotype came up a few times. The genes are TRBV5-4 and TRBJ2-1, with 8 nucleotides matching TRBD1. J lost 4 bases, V lost 3 bases, and 12 bases had no gene match. The CDR3 has 17 residues. Looked up from germline, CDR1 is SGHNT and CDR2 is YYREEE (reference sequence). The CDR3 DNA reads TGTGCCAGCAGCTCCTCCCGACAGGGGCCCTTATACAATGAGCAGTTCTTC. It is translated as CASSSSRQGPLYNEQFF.

The V call is TRBV19, the J call TRBJ2-2; 14 bases match TRBD2. CDR3 length equals 16 residues. The V and J ends lost 8 bases and 5 bases, in that order; junction bases with no gene match: 7. CDR1 LNHDA and CDR2 SQIVND come from the germline V gene (reference sequence). The CDR3 is CASRNGLAGGTGELFF. CDR3 nucleotide sequence: TGTGCCAGTCGAAACGGACTAGCGGGGGGAACCGGGGAGCTGTTTTTT.

The chain is built from TRBV24-1 and TRBJ2-5; tentatively, D is TRBD1 (6 bases). The V end lost 10 bases, the J end lost 2 bases, and 19 bases lay between the germline ends. This CDR3 region has 15 residues. Per germline, CDR1 KGHDR and CDR2 SFDVKD. CDR3 residues: CATARRDTKQETQYF. CDR3 coding DNA: TGTGCCACTGCTCGCCGGGACACCAAACAAGAGACCCAGTACTTC.

The sample holds many counts of this clonotype. V usage is TRBV3-1 and J usage is TRBJ2-5, with a tentative D call TRBD2 (5 bases). V shed 3 bases and J shed 2 bases, with 7 bases lying between them. The length of the CDR3 is 13 residues. CDR1 is LGHDT and CDR2 is YNNKEL in the germline V gene (reference sequence). CDR3 sequence reads: CASSHRGQETQYF. The CDR3 region has the DNA TGTGCCAGCAGCCACCGGGGACAAGAGACCCAGTACTTC.

In its sample, this clonotype was seen many times. The chain employs TRBV9 and TRBJ2-1; no reliable D call. CDR3 length: 12 amino acids. Germline loops: CDR1 SGDLS, CDR2 YYNGEE. Trimming took off 5 bases at V and 5 bases at J, with 8 bases between the two ends. CDR3 sequence: CASSIQDNEQFF. The CDR3, as DNA: TGTGCCAGCAGTATCCAGGACAATGAGCAGTTCTTC.

This clonotype was detected many times. The CDR3 here is CAWSVPRGSGGRSGANVLTF. In nucleotides, the CDR3 is TGTGCCTGGAGTGTACCAAGAGGGAGCGGGGGGCGGTCTGGGGCCAACGTCCTGACTTTC. The chain has TRBV30 and TRBJ2-6, with 9 bases identical to TRBD2. CDR3 length: 20 residues. Unmatched junction bases numbered 13, after V lost 0 bases and J lost 1 base. The germline gives CDR1 GTSNPN, CDR2 SVGIG (reference sequence).